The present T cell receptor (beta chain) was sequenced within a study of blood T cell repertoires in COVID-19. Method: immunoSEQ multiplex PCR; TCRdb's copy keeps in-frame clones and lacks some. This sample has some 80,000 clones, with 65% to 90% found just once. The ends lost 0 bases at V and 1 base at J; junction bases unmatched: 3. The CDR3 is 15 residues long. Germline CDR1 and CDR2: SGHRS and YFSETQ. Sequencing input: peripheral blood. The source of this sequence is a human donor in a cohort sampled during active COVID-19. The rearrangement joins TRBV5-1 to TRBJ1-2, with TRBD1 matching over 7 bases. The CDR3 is CASSLGQGGNYGYTF. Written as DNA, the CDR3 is TGCGCCAGCAGCTTGGGACAGGGAGGTAACTATGGCTACACCTTC. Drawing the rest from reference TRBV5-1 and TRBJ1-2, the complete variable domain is KAGVTQTPRYLIKTRGQQVTLSCSPISGHRSVSWYQQTPGQGLQFLFEYFSETQRNKGNFPGRFSGRQFSNSRSEMNVSTLELGDSALYLCASSLGQGGNYGYTFGSGTRLTVV.